This T cell receptor beta chain was sequenced for a study of regulatory T cells in long-lasting Graves disease. The CDR3 extends over 17 amino acids. Germline V gives CDR1 LNHNV, CDR2 YYDKDF (reference sequence). V lost 0 bases and J lost 0, with 14 bases in between. Study conclusions and caveats: There were preferences for TRBV28, TRBJ1-2 and TRBJ2-5 in persistent disease.

Libraries of TCR beta came from iRepertoire HTBI primers plus Arm-PCR of CDR3 regions. TCRdb reprocessed the multiplex PCR reads with MiXCR, giving one entry per CDR3 protein. The sample records 400,000 to 600,000 distinct CDR3 sequences, roughly 21% being singletons. This clonotype was observed at least ten times. Antigen: not known. Noted time point: persistent/refractory GD, antithyroid drugs over 5 years with positive TRAb. Preparation of the TCR library used RNA extracted from PBMCs. This sample comprised peripheral blood mononuclear cells (PBMCs), obtained when the disease was refractory, from a patient treated with antithyroid drugs. This chain links TRBV15 with TRBJ1-1; D remains unclear. The receptor was isolated from a female donor with Graves disease. CDR3 nucleotide sequence: TGTGCCACCAGCAGAGATCGGGCAATACTGATGAACACTGAAGCTTTCTTT. Its translation: CATSRDRAILMNTEAFF.